The text below deals with one T cell receptor beta chain. No antigen is known for it. These data belong to a study of long-term antiretroviral therapy in people with HIV. Study-wide background: First collections came about a decade before the 2015 immediate-ART recommendation. Study results and limitations: For ART adherence, viral resistance and therapy changes, no data were available.

This CDR3 contains 15 residues. V lost 3 bases to trimming and J lost 5 bases; unmatched junction nucleotides: 10. Germline V CDR1 and CDR2: SGHRS, YFSETQ. Survey-level resolution applied to immunoSEQ assay v3.0. The assay was immunoSEQ multiplex PCR, and TCRdb's table has in-frame clones only and misses some. This table holds under 15,000 clones, roughly 87% found once. The TCR was taken from a man aged 35 to 55 with HIV. This chain links TRBV5-1 with TRBJ2-7, with 8 bases identical to TRBD1. The material sequenced was unsorted PBMCs, taken 6.2 years after starting antiretroviral therapy. The CDR3 bases are TGCGCCAGCAGCTGGGGCCTGACAGGGGAACACGAGCAGTACTTC. It translates to CASSWGLTGEHEQYF.